The table lists the clone carrying this T cell receptor beta chain with a few counts. Antigen unknown. Per the germline V gene, CDR1 is SGHRS and CDR2 is YFSETQ. Deletions cut 0 bases from V and 0 bases from J, with 8 bases between. This CDR3 contains 15 residues. The time point is: sample taken at primary tumor resection. Researchers sequenced whole RNA taken from tumor, nontumor lung or frozen PBMC without sorting. Every TCR cDNA molecule carried a tag that served as a unique molecular identifier. Via MiXCR, TCRdb re-called the 5' RACE reads, giving one row per CDR3 protein. The repertoire holds 20,000 to 30,000 distinct CDR3 sequences, 4% to 6% seen once, with roughly 5% in the top ten. This sample is drawn from a study of spatial heterogeneity in lung cancer. Study information: Among detected sequences, beta-chain ones consistently exceeded alpha-chain ones in number. There were, on average, more than 9.5 raw-read appearances for each unique TCR and UMI combination.

Study-wide results and caveats: At resection, ubiquitous expanded tumor TCRs appeared in blood more than at follow-up.

The V call is TRBV5-1, the J call TRBJ2-3, with unresolved D. The sequenced sample was PBMCs, obtained at surgery. The TCR sequence derives from a male donor with early-stage non-small cell lung cancer. CDR3 sequence (DNA): TGCGCCAGCAGCTTGGTGGGAAGGAGCACAGATACGCAGTATTTT. It codes for CASSLVGRSTDTQYF.